These 20 T cell receptor beta chains were sequenced from one sample in a study of response to subunit inactivated influenza vaccine. TCRdb ran MiXCR on the RT-PCR reads and lists one entry per CDR3 protein. Here the sample spans some 500,000 distinct CDR3 sequences, 10% to 15% being singletons. The material was PBMCs from blood, obtained more than 35 days after vaccination. The receptor source for this set is a middle-aged man who received an inactivated influenza vaccine.

The table lists this clonotype with many counts. The chain carries TRBV20-1 and TRBJ2-1, with D possibly TRBD1 on 6 matching bases. Germline V gives CDR1 DFQATT, CDR2 SNEGSKA (reference sequence). Trimming removed 5 bases at V and 0 bases at J, with 14 bases between. The CDR3 has 15 amino acids. The CDR3 spells CSAYITGSSYNEQFF. The CDR3, as DNA: TGCAGTGCTTATATAACAGGGAGCTCCTACAATGAGCAGTTCTTC.

The chain is built from TRBV27 and TRBJ2-7; TRBD1 aligns across 7 bases. Per germline, CDR1 MNHEY and CDR2 SMNVEV (reference sequence). The trim removed 5 bases at V and 0 bases at J, leaving 10 bases unmatched. This CDR3 is built from 16 residues. CDR3 bases: TGTGCCAGCAGTGCGCTCGTACAGGGGCGCTCCTACGAGCAGTACTTC. Protein product: CASSALVQGRSYEQYF.

This clonotype was counted only a few times. The DNA for the CDR3 is TGTGCCAGCAGCCTAAGGACACCAGCGAACACCGGGGAGCTGTTTTTT. It is translated as CASSLRTPANTGELFF. The chain is built from TRBV5-6 and TRBJ2-2, with D possibly being TRBD1 (5 bases). The germline gives CDR1 SGHDT, CDR2 YYEEEE. V dropped 4 bases and J dropped 0 bases, with 13 bases sitting between them. This CDR3 has 16 amino acids. Supplemented by reference TRBV5-6 and TRBJ2-2, the full variable domain reads DAGVTQSPTHLIKTRGQQVTLRCSPKSGHDTVSWYQQALGQGPQFIFQYYEEEERQRGNFPDRFSGHQFPNYSSELNVNALLLGDSALYLCASSLRTPANTGELFFGEGSRLTVL.

This clonotype was detected ten times or more. V usage is TRBV6-5 and J usage is TRBJ1-4; D possibly corresponds to TRBD1 (6 bases). Germline assignment: CDR1 MNHEY and CDR2 SVGAGI. The CDR3 is made up of 14 amino acids. Trimming removed 2 bases at V and 8 bases at J, with 12 bases between. The CDR3 DNA reads as TGTGCCAGCAGTTACCAGGGGAGTCGCGAAAAACTGTTTTTT. This sequence encodes CASSYQGSREKLFF.

The sample holds a few counts of this clonotype. The chain couples TRBV10-3 to TRBJ1-4, with TRBD1 as a possible D gene (5 bases). The germline V gene encodes CDR1 ENHRY and CDR2 SYGVKD. Trimming removed 10 bases from V and 3 bases from J, with 12 bases in between. The CDR3 has 13 amino acids. The CDR3 protein is CATSGGPNEKLFF. In DNA, the CDR3 is TGTGCCACTTCGGGGGGACCTAATGAAAAACTGTTTTTT.

This clonotype was counted many times. V and J are TRBV5-1 and TRBJ1-2, with D unclear. V was pared by 0 bases and J by 0 bases, with 3 bases between. The length of the CDR3 is 13 residues. Germline lookup yields CDR1 SGHRS and CDR2 YFSETQ. The CDR3 nucleotides are TGCGCCAGCAGCTTGGCCACTAACTATGGCTACACCTTC. It is translated as CASSLATNYGYTF. The complete variable domain, with remaining parts taken from reference TRBV5-1 and TRBJ1-2, reads KAGVTQTPRYLIKTRGQQVTLSCSPISGHRSVSWYQQTPGQGLQFLFEYFSETQRNKGNFPGRFSGRQFSNSRSEMNVSTLELGDSALYLCASSLATNYGYTFGSGTRLTVV.

This clonotype was counted many times. V usage is TRBV5-1 and J usage is TRBJ2-7; possibly TRBD1 or TRBD2 for D (7 bases each). V was trimmed by 4 bases and J by 3 bases, leaving 17 bases between them. Germline assignment: CDR1 SGHRS and CDR2 YFSETQ. The CDR3 spans 15 residues. The CDR3 loop reads CASSKRDSPLYEQYF. In DNA, the CDR3 is TGCGCCAGCAGCAAGCGGGACAGTCCCCTCTACGAGCAGTACTTC.

In its sample, this clonotype was seen a few times. V is TRBV7-2 and J is TRBJ2-3; TRBD2 matches 8 bases. V lost 5 bases to trimming and J lost 6 bases; unmatched junction nucleotides: 10. Germline V CDR1 and CDR2: SGHTA, FQGNSA. The CDR3 totals 15 residues. The chain's CDR3 is CASSPNSGAPDTQYF. The CDR3 nucleotides are TGTGCCAGCAGCCCAAATAGCGGGGCCCCGGATACGCAGTATTTT. Full variable domain (rest looked up from reference TRBV7-2 and TRBJ2-3): GAGVSQSPSNKVTEKGKDVELRCDPISGHTALYWYRQSLGQGLEFLIYFQGNSAPDKSGLPSDRFSAERTGGSVSTLTIQRTQQEDSAVYLCASSPNSGAPDTQYFGPGTRLTVL.

V usage is TRBV7-9 and J usage is TRBJ1-1; 9 bases agree with TRBD1. The germline V gene has CDR1 SEHNR and CDR2 FQNEAQ (reference sequence). The CDR3 spans 16 residues. With 8 bases clipped from V and 4 bases from J, the junction kept 14 bases outside the gene matches. The CDR3 is CASEITGGGWSTEAFF. The CDR3 region has the DNA TGTGCCAGCGAAATTACAGGGGGCGGATGGAGCACTGAAGCTTTCTTT.

This clonotype has only a few counts. The V gene is TRBV9, the J gene TRBJ2-1; tentative D call: TRBD1 (7 bases). Germline V gene sequence: CDR1 SGDLS, CDR2 YYNGEE. Trimming took off 6 bases at V and 6 bases at J, with 13 bases between the two ends. This CDR3 spans 13 amino acids. In nucleotides, the CDR3 is TGTGCCAGCAAACGACAGGGAGGCAATGAGCAGTTCTTC. As protein: CASKRQGGNEQFF.

The rearrangement uses TRBV10-3 and TRBJ2-1; a possible D gene is TRBD2 (7 bases). The length of the CDR3 is 14 residues. V lost 6 bases, J lost 2 bases, and 11 bases lay in between. CDR1 is ENHRY and CDR2 is SYGVKD in the germline V gene. The CDR3 coding sequence is TGTGCCATCAGCGTCGGGGGGCCCTACAATGAGCAGTTCTTC. Protein product: CAISVGGPYNEQFF.

This clonotype was counted a few times. The chain employs TRBV5-1 and TRBJ2-2; D possibly corresponds to TRBD1 (5 bases). The germline gives CDR1 SGHRS, CDR2 YFSETQ. The CDR3 totals 14 residues. Trimming stripped 0 bases from V and 6 bases from J, with 9 bases between. Written as DNA, the CDR3 is TGCGCCAGCAGCTTGGAAGCAGGGTCCGGGGAGCTGTTTTTT. Residues: CASSLEAGSGELFF.

The rearrangement joins TRBV2 to TRBJ2-3; 10 positions agree with TRBD2. With V trimmed by 7 bases and J by 2 bases, 3 bases remained unmatched. The CDR3 consists of 14 residues. The V gene's germline CDR1 is SNHLY and CDR2 FYNNEI. The CDR3 DNA reads as TGTGCCAGCAACAGCGGGGGGGACACAGATACGCAGTATTTT. This codes for CASNSGGDTDTQYF.

This clonotype was observed a few times. J is TRBJ2-2 and V is TRBV4-3, with D possibly matching TRBD2 (6 bases). This CDR3 spans 14 amino acids. The V gene lost 6 bases and the J gene lost 7 bases, with 15 bases spanning the gap. CDR1 is LGHNA and CDR2 is YSLEER in the germline V gene. The DNA for the CDR3 is TGCGCCAGCAGATCGGGGAGGATTGGCGGGGAGCTGTTTTTT. Translating gives CASRSGRIGGELFF.

V is TRBV9 and J is TRBJ1-1; TRBD1 is a possible D gene (5 bases). Trimming cost V 8 bases and J 8 bases, with 19 bases left between them. The CDR3 totals 13 residues. Germline lookup yields CDR1 SGDLS and CDR2 YYNGEE. CDR3 nucleotide sequence: TGTGCCAGTCAACCCCCTAGGGGCACAGAAGCTTTCTTT. Translating gives CASQPPRGTEAFF.

This sequence joins TRBV4-3 and TRBJ2-7; 8 positions match TRBD1. Trimming took 1 base from V and 6 from J; bases not matched to a gene: 8. Germline V CDR1 and CDR2: LGHNA, YSLEER. This CDR3 contains 15 residues. The CDR3 coding sequence is TGCGCCAGCAGCCAAGCGGTAGCAGGGGGCTCCGAGCAGTACTTC. Residues: CASSQAVAGGSEQYF.

V gene TRBV4-1 combines with J gene TRBJ2-2; D uncertain. This CDR3 spans 15 amino acids. The V gene lost 3 bases and the J gene lost 4 bases, with 12 bases spanning the gap. Looked up from germline, CDR1 is MGHRA and CDR2 is YSYEKL. Here the CDR3 reads CASSQSPSATGELFF. CDR3 in DNA: TGCGCCAGCAGCCAGTCCCCAAGTGCCACCGGGGAGCTGTTTTTT.

This clonotype was recorded a few times. The chain has TRBV18 and TRBJ1-2; a weak D match, TRBD1 (5 bases). Germline values: CDR1 KGHSH, CDR2 LQKENI. The CDR3 consists of 13 residues. With 2 bases removed from V and 3 bases from J, the gap between germline ends came to 7 bases. DNA of the CDR3: TGTGCCAGCTCACCAGGGGCAGACTATGGCTACACCTTC. Its translation: CASSPGADYGYTF.

The rearrangement links TRBV6-1 to TRBJ1-3, with D maybe TRBD1 (6 bases). Germline V gene lookup returns CDR1 MNHNS and CDR2 SASEGT. V lost 5 bases, J lost 0 bases, and 11 bases lay in between. The CDR3 is 15 residues long. The DNA for the CDR3 is TGTGCCAGCAGTCCGGACAGTATCTCTGGAAACACCATATATTTT. It is translated as CASSPDSISGNTIYF.

This chain joins TRBV6-5 and TRBJ1-2, with no clear D. With 6 bases removed from V and 8 bases from J, the gap between germline ends came to 19 bases. The CDR3 runs 14 residues. Germline CDR1 is MNHEY and CDR2 is SVGAGI. The DNA for the CDR3 is TGTGCCAGCAGCTCCTCGGGCAGAGTTTCCGGCTACACCTTC. It translates to CASSSSGRVSGYTF.